This T cell receptor (beta chain) was retrieved from a study of response to subunit inactivated influenza vaccine. This clonotype was picked up a small number of times. The antigen is unknown. Study-wide results and limits: That few new T cells are recruited by each seasonal influenza vaccination was the authors' suggestion.

From the RT-PCR reads, TCRdb called clonotypes with MiXCR, one entry per CDR3 protein. The data show just under 250,000 distinct CDR3 sequences, with approximately 12% seen just once and 7.8% held by the top ten. The V gene's germline CDR1 is MGHRA and CDR2 YSYEKL. The germline V and J ends were trimmed by 1 base and 2 bases, with 11 bases remaining between them. The CDR3 sequence is 15 residues long. The sample consisted of non-naive T cells sorted from PBMCs, taken 14 to 15 days before vaccination. J is TRBJ1-2 and V is TRBV4-1, with D unclear. The sequence derives from a man between 50 and 59 years old who received an inactivated influenza vaccine. CDR3 DNA: TGCGCCAGCAGCCAAGTGGTGGGAGGGAACTATGGCTACACCTTC. It yields the protein CASSQVVGGNYGYTF.